Listed below are T cell receptor beta chains from one sample, sequenced in a study of shared clonotypes between healthy human individuals. Method: immunoSEQ multiplex PCR; TCRdb's copy keeps in-frame clones and lacks some. The sample holds more than 2 million clones, 90% to 95% seen once. The sequenced sample was naive CD8+ T cells from PBMCs. The receptors were gathered from a man between 18 and 35 years old in good health. Some clones in this sample may be carry-over from other donors' samples. CDR3s include the opening cysteine and the closing phenylalanine or tryptophan. The order of the fields is D gene, clone size, V gene, J gene, CDR3 DNA, CDR3 protein. The D gene is left open where the match is weak. Not every row has a clone size; where given, it reads once, few, many or a size class.

D gene: TRBD1
clone size: -
V gene: TRBV30
J gene: TRBJ1-2
CDR3 DNA: TGTGCCTGGAGACCGGGACAGGGGAGAGCTAACTATGGCTACACCTTC
CDR3 protein: CAWRPGQGRANYGYTF

D gene: TRBD1
clone size: once
V gene: TRBV28
J gene: TRBJ1-2
CDR3 DNA: TGTGCCAGCAGTTTATTCGGGACAGGGGGCGATGGCTACACCTTC
CDR3 protein: CASSLFGTGGDGYTF

D gene: -
clone size: -
V gene: TRBV5-1
J gene: TRBJ1-1
CDR3 DNA: TGCGCCAGCAGCCGCGGGACGGAGAACACTGAAGCTTTCTTT
CDR3 protein: CASSRGTENTEAFF

D gene: -
clone size: -
V gene: TRBV27
J gene: TRBJ2-3
CDR3 DNA: TGTGCCACTCGAGCCGGGCCGACGCAGTATTTT
CDR3 protein: CATRAGPTQYF

D gene: TRBD1
clone size: -
V gene: TRBV7-9
J gene: TRBJ2-2
CDR3 DNA: TGTGCCAGCAGCTTACTCTGGACAGGCAGGGAGCTGTTTTTT
CDR3 protein: CASSLLWTGRELFF

D gene: TRBD2
clone size: -
V gene: TRBV28
J gene: TRBJ2-1
CDR3 DNA: TGTGCCAGCAGTTGGGAGCGGGAGGGGAGCTCCTACAATGAGCAGTTCTTC
CDR3 protein: CASSWEREGSSYNEQFF

D gene: -
clone size: -
V gene: TRBV25-1
J gene: TRBJ2-5
CDR3 DNA: TGTGCCAGCAGCCGGTATGTCGGGGGAAGGCAAGAGACCCAGTACTTC
CDR3 protein: CASSRYVGGRQETQYF

D gene: -
clone size: few
V gene: TRBV27
J gene: TRBJ1-5
CDR3 DNA: TGTGCCAGCAGTTCTCGAAGGGATCAGCCCCAGCATTTT
CDR3 protein: CASSSRRDQPQHF

D gene: -
clone size: -
V gene: TRBV9
J gene: TRBJ1-1
CDR3 DNA: TGTGCCAGCAGCGTAGGGGTGGTGTATGGAGGGGGGAACACTGAAGCTTTCTTT
CDR3 protein: CASSVGVVYGGGNTEAFF

D gene: -
clone size: -
V gene: TRBV13
J gene: TRBJ2-6
CDR3 DNA: TGTGCCAGCAGCTTGGATTCTGGGGCCAACGTCCTGACTTTC
CDR3 protein: CASSLDSGANVLTF

D gene: -
clone size: -
V gene: TRBV4-3
J gene: TRBJ1-1
CDR3 DNA: TGCGCCAGCAGCCAAGACGTGAACACTGAAGCTTTCTTT
CDR3 protein: CASSQDVNTEAFF

D gene: TRBD1
clone size: -
V gene: TRBV18
J gene: TRBJ2-2
CDR3 DNA: TGTGCCAGCTCACCGGACAGGGAAAACACCGGGGAGCTGTTTTTT
CDR3 protein: CASSPDRENTGELFF

D gene: TRBD2
clone size: -
V gene: TRBV9
J gene: TRBJ2-7
CDR3 DNA: TGTGCCAGCACGCCGGGGGGGACTCCAACCTACGAGCAGTACTTC
CDR3 protein: CASTPGGTPTYEQYF

D gene: TRBD1
clone size: -
V gene: TRBV7-9
J gene: TRBJ2-6
CDR3 DNA: TGTGCCACTACCACAGGGGCCCGAGTCTTCTCTGGGGCCAACGTCCTGACTTTC
CDR3 protein: CATTTGARVFSGANVLTF

D gene: -
clone size: -
V gene: TRBV7-6
J gene: TRBJ2-1
CDR3 DNA: TGTGCCAGCAGCTTAGTCTTCCGGGAAAGCTCCTACAATGAGCAGTTCTTC
CDR3 protein: CASSLVFRESSYNEQFF

D gene: -
clone size: -
V gene: TRBV10-3
J gene: TRBJ2-7
CDR3 DNA: TGTGCCATCAGTGGTCAGGGTGGGGTCGGTTACGAGCAGTACTTC
CDR3 protein: CAISGQGGVGYEQYF

D gene: TRBD2
clone size: -
V gene: TRBV7-3
J gene: TRBJ2-1
CDR3 DNA: TGTGCCAGCAGCTCAGGACTAGCGGGATCCTACAATGAGCAGTTCTTC
CDR3 protein: CASSSGLAGSYNEQFF

D gene: -
clone size: -
V gene: TRBV28
J gene: TRBJ1-1
CDR3 DNA: TGTGCCAGCGCCCGCCGACTCCTCGGCACTGAAGCTTTCTTT
CDR3 protein: CASARRLLGTEAFF

D gene: -
clone size: -
V gene: TRBV6-5
J gene: TRBJ2-1
CDR3 DNA: TGTGCCAGCAGTCGGGGCCAGGTTATGGGCGAGCAGTTCTTC
CDR3 protein: CASSRGQVMGEQFF

D gene: -
clone size: -
V gene: TRBV2
J gene: TRBJ2-7
CDR3 DNA: TGTGCCGCCTATTCCAGGGCAGGGTGGCACGAGCAGTACTTC
CDR3 protein: CAAYSRAGWHEQYF

D gene: TRBD1
clone size: -
V gene: TRBV7-8
J gene: TRBJ2-3
CDR3 DNA: TGTGCCAGCAGCCCCGGGACAGGGATTAGGACAGATACGCAGTATTTT
CDR3 protein: CASSPGTGIRTDTQYF

D gene: -
clone size: once
V gene: TRBV4-3
J gene: TRBJ1-5
CDR3 DNA: TGCGCCAGCAGCCAAGTCAGGGGCTTGGATCAGCCCCAGCATTTT
CDR3 protein: CASSQVRGLDQPQHF

D gene: TRBD1
clone size: -
V gene: TRBV4-2
J gene: TRBJ1-5
CDR3 DNA: TGTGCCAGCAGCCAAGATCAAGGGACAGGTCAGCCCCAGCATTTT
CDR3 protein: CASSQDQGTGQPQHF

D gene: -
clone size: once
V gene: TRBV27
J gene: TRBJ2-7
CDR3 DNA: TGTGCCAGCAGCCTACAGGGAGGCGAGCAGTACTTC
CDR3 protein: CASSLQGGEQYF

D gene: -
clone size: -
V gene: TRBV4-1
J gene: TRBJ2-3
CDR3 DNA: TGCGCCAGCAGCCAAGTTGGCGGGGTCAGCACAGATACGCAGTATTTT
CDR3 protein: CASSQVGGVSTDTQYF

D gene: TRBD1
clone size: -
V gene: TRBV7-3
J gene: TRBJ1-4
CDR3 DNA: TGTGCCAGCAGCTTCCTCAGGACAGGGCCTAATGAAAAACTGTTTTTT
CDR3 protein: CASSFLRTGPNEKLFF

D gene: -
clone size: -
V gene: TRBV9
J gene: TRBJ1-1
CDR3 DNA: TGTGCCAGCAGCGCGACCCTTGGGTCTACTGAAGCTTTCTTT
CDR3 protein: CASSATLGSTEAFF

D gene: -
clone size: few
V gene: TRBV4-2
J gene: TRBJ1-5
CDR3 DNA: TGTGCCAGCAGCCAGGGGCGACAGATCAATCAGCCCCAGCATTTT
CDR3 protein: CASSQGRQINQPQHF

D gene: -
clone size: -
V gene: TRBV9
J gene: TRBJ2-7
CDR3 DNA: TGTGCCAGCAGCGTAGGTATAGTAAGCGGCCTAGGTGAGCAGTACTTC
CDR3 protein: CASSVGIVSGLGEQYF

D gene: -
clone size: few
V gene: TRBV27
J gene: TRBJ1-5
CDR3 DNA: TGTGCCAGCAGTCCCAGGGGACAGCCCCAGCATTTT
CDR3 protein: CASSPRGQPQHF

D gene: -
clone size: -
V gene: TRBV4-1
J gene: TRBJ2-7
CDR3 DNA: TGCGCCAGCAGCCCGCGACGGGATAGGTATGACGAGCAGTACTTC
CDR3 protein: CASSPRRDRYDEQYF

D gene: -
clone size: -
V gene: TRBV27
J gene: TRBJ1-1
CDR3 DNA: TGTGCCAGCAGTTTAGCACGGAGCAACACTGAAGCTTTCTTT
CDR3 protein: CASSLARSNTEAFF

D gene: -
clone size: -
V gene: TRBV29-1
J gene: TRBJ1-1
CDR3 DNA: TGCAGCGTAGAGGATATGGGGGCTTTCTTT
CDR3 protein: CSVEDMGAFF

D gene: -
clone size: -
V gene: TRBV9
J gene: TRBJ2-5
CDR3 DNA: TGTGCCAGCGCTTCAAGTCGGGAGACCCAGTACTTC
CDR3 protein: CASASSRETQYF

D gene: -
clone size: -
V gene: TRBV11-2
J gene: TRBJ2-7
CDR3 DNA: TGTGCCAGCAAATCCTTAGCGGAATCCTACGAGCAGTACTTC
CDR3 protein: CASKSLAESYEQYF

D gene: TRBD2
clone size: -
V gene: TRBV6-6
J gene: TRBJ2-1
CDR3 DNA: TGTGCCAGCACCACCCCGACTAGCAGATACAATGAGCAGTTCTTC
CDR3 protein: CASTTPTSRYNEQFF

D gene: -
clone size: -
V gene: TRBV19
J gene: TRBJ1-5
CDR3 DNA: TGTGCCAGTAGATCGGGCCAGGGCACGAACCAGCCCCAGCATTTT
CDR3 protein: CASRSGQGTNQPQHF

D gene: -
clone size: once
V gene: TRBV19
J gene: TRBJ2-6
CDR3 DNA: TGTGCCAGTAGTTTTGGCGGACGCCGCTCTGGGGCCAACGTCCTGACTTTC
CDR3 protein: CASSFGGRRSGANVLTF

D gene: -
clone size: -
V gene: TRBV29-1
J gene: TRBJ2-7
CDR3 DNA: TGCAGCGTCGAACGGGAGTACGAGCAGTACTTC
CDR3 protein: CSVEREYEQYF

D gene: -
clone size: -
V gene: TRBV15
J gene: TRBJ2-5
CDR3 DNA: TGTGCCACCAGCAGACCCCGCGACAGGGGAGGGGAGACCCAGTACTTC
CDR3 protein: CATSRPRDRGGETQYF

D gene: -
clone size: -
V gene: TRBV7-6
J gene: TRBJ2-7
CDR3 DNA: TGTGCCAGCAGCTTAGCGCTGAGCTACGAGCAGTACTTC
CDR3 protein: CASSLALSYEQYF

D gene: TRBD1
clone size: -
V gene: TRBV19
J gene: TRBJ2-1
CDR3 DNA: TGTGCCAGTAGTATATTGGGACAGGGGACCTACAATGAGCAGTTCTTC
CDR3 protein: CASSILGQGTYNEQFF

D gene: TRBD1
clone size: -
V gene: TRBV2
J gene: TRBJ2-7
CDR3 DNA: TGTGCCAGCAGGGCCCGTCCGGGACAGGGCGACTACGAGCAGTACTTC
CDR3 protein: CASRARPGQGDYEQYF

D gene: -
clone size: -
V gene: TRBV7-3
J gene: TRBJ2-5
CDR3 DNA: TGTGCCAGCAGCCCGCGGGTGAAAGAGACCCAGTACTTC
CDR3 protein: CASSPRVKETQYF

D gene: -
clone size: few
V gene: TRBV25-1
J gene: TRBJ1-1
CDR3 DNA: TGTGCCAGCAGTGAATATGGGGGCGGGAATGAAGCTTTCTTT
CDR3 protein: CASSEYGGGNEAFF

D gene: -
clone size: -
V gene: TRBV4-1
J gene: TRBJ2-7
CDR3 DNA: TGCGCCAGCAGCCAGGTTTTGGGGGAGATTAGGTACTTC
CDR3 protein: CASSQVLGEIRYF

D gene: -
clone size: -
V gene: TRBV11-2
J gene: TRBJ2-7
CDR3 DNA: TGTGCCAGCAGCTTAGACAGAAACAGGCTGCACGAGCAGTACTTC
CDR3 protein: CASSLDRNRLHEQYF

D gene: TRBD2
clone size: -
V gene: TRBV7-8
J gene: TRBJ2-3
CDR3 DNA: TGTGCCAGCAGCTTAACTAGCGGGAGGACAGATACGCAGTATTTT
CDR3 protein: CASSLTSGRTDTQYF

D gene: TRBD2
clone size: -
V gene: TRBV19
J gene: TRBJ2-7
CDR3 DNA: TGTGCCAGTAGTATAACGGCTAGCGGGAGGTACGAGCAGTACTTC
CDR3 protein: CASSITASGRYEQYF

D gene: -
clone size: -
V gene: TRBV18
J gene: TRBJ2-3
CDR3 DNA: TGTGCCAGCTCACCACCGGGGGAAGCGCAGTATTTT
CDR3 protein: CASSPPGEAQYF

D gene: -
clone size: -
V gene: TRBV9
J gene: TRBJ2-7
CDR3 DNA: TGTGCCAGCAGCGTAGCCTTCGTGGGCTACGAGCAGTACTTC
CDR3 protein: CASSVAFVGYEQYF

D gene: -
clone size: -
V gene: TRBV7-8
J gene: TRBJ1-2
CDR3 DNA: TGTGCCAGCAGCTGGGGACCGGGCCAAAACTTCTATGGCTACACCTTC
CDR3 protein: CASSWGPGQNFYGYTF

D gene: TRBD1
clone size: -
V gene: TRBV11-2
J gene: TRBJ2-1
CDR3 DNA: TGTGCCAGCAGAGATAGACAGGGGGTATACAATGAGCAGTTCTTC
CDR3 protein: CASRDRQGVYNEQFF

D gene: -
clone size: few
V gene: TRBV2
J gene: TRBJ2-3
CDR3 DNA: TGTGCCAGCAGTGAATCCTTGGATACGCAGTATTTT
CDR3 protein: CASSESLDTQYF

D gene: TRBD2
clone size: -
V gene: TRBV27
J gene: TRBJ2-1
CDR3 DNA: TGTGCCAGCAGTCCAGAAGGCCTAGCGGGAGGGCACAATGAGCAGTTCTTC
CDR3 protein: CASSPEGLAGGHNEQFF